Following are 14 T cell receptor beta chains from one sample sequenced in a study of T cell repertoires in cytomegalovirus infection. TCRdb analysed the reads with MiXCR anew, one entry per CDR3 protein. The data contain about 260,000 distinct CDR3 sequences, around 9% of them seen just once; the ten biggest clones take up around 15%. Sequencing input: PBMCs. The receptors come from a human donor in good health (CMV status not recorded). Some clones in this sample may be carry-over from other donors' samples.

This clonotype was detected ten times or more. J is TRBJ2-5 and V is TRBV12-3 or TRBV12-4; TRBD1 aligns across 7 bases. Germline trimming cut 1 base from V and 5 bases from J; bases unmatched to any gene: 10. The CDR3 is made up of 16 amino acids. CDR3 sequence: CASSLGNFRGSETQYF. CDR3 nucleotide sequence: TGTGCCAGCAGTTTAGGTAACTTCAGGGGGAGTGAGACCCAGTACTTC.

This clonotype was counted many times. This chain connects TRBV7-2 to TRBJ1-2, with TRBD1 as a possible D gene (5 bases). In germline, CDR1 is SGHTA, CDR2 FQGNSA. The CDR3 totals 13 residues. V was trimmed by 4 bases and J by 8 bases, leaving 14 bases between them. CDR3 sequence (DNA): TGTGCCAGCAGCTCAGGGTCCCGGCGGGGCTACACCTTC. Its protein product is CASSSGSRRGYTF.

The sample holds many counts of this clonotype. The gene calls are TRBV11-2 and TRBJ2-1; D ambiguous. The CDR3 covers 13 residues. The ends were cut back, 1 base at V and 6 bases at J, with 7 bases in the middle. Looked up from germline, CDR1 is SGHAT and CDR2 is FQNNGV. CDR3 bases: TGTGCCAGCAGCTTAGGGAATAGCAATGAGCAGTTCTTC. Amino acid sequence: CASSLGNSNEQFF.

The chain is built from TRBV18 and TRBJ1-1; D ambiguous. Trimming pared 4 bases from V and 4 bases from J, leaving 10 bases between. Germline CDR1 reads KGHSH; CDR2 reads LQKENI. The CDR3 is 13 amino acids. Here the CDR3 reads CASSQQLGTEAFF. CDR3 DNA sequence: TGTGCCAGCTCACAACAGCTCGGCACTGAAGCTTTCTTT.

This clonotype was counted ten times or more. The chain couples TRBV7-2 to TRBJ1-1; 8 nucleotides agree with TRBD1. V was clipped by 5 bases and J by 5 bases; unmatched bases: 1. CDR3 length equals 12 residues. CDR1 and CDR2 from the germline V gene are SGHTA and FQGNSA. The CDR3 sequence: CASSRTGTEAFF. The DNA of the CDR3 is TGTGCCAGCAGCCGGACAGGGACTGAAGCTTTCTTT.

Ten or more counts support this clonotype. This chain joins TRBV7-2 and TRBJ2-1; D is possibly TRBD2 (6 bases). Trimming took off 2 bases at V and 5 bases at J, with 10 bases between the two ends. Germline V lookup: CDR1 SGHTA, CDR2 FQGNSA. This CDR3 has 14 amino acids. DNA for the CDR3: TGTGCCAGCAGCTTAACCCCTAGCGACAATGAGCAGTTCTTC. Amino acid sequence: CASSLTPSDNEQFF.

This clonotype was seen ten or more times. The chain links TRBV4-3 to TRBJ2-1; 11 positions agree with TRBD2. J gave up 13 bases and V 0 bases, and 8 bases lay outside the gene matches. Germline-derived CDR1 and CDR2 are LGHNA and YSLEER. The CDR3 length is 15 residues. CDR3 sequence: CASSQDKTSGDRQFF. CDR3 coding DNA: TGCGCCAGCAGCCAAGACAAGACTAGCGGGGACCGACAGTTCTTC.

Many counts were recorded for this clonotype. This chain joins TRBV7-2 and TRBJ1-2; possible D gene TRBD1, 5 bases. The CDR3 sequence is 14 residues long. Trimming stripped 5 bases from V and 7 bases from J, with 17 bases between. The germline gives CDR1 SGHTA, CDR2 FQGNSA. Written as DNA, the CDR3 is TGTGCCAGCAGCGAACGGTGGGGCCGACTTGGCTACACCTTC. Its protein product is CASSERWGRLGYTF. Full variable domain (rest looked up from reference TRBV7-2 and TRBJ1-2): GAGVSQSPSNKVTEKGKDVELRCDPISGHTALYWYRQSLGQGLEFLIYFQGNSAPDKSGLPSDRFSAERTGGSVSTLTIQRTQQEDSAVYLCASSERWGRLGYTFGSGTRLTVV.

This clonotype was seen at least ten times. The CDR3 DNA sequence: TGTGCCAGCAGCTTCGGGGGGCCGGGAAATGAGCAGTTCTTC. This translates into CASSFGGPGNEQFF. The chain employs TRBV7-2 and TRBJ2-1; TRBD2 might be the D (7 bases). The V gene lost 3 bases and the J gene lost 7 bases, with 13 bases spanning the gap. Germline V gives CDR1 SGHTA, CDR2 FQGNSA. CDR3 length: 14 residues.

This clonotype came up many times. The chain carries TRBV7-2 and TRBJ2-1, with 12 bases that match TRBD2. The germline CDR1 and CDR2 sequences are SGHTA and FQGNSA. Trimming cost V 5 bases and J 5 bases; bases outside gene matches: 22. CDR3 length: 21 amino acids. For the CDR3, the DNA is TGTGCCAGCAGCCCTATGACAGGGGTTTGGCTAGCGGGGGGGGTCAACAATGAGCAGTTCTTC. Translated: CASSPMTGVWLAGGVNNEQFF.

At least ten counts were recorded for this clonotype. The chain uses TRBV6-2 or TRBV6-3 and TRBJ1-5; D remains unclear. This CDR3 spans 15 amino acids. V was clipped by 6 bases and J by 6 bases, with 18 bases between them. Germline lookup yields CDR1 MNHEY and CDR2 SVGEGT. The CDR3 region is CASRRTGRIFQPQHF. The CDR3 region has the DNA TGTGCCAGCAGACGGACTGGGAGAATATTTCAGCCCCAGCATTTT.

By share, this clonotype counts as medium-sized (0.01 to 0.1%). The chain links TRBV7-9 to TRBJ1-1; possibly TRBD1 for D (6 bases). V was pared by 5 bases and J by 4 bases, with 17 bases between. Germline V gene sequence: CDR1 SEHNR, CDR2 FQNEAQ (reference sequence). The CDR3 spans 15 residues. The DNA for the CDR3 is TGTGCCAGCAGCCCAAGTGGGGGGCTGGTCACTGAAGCTTTCTTT. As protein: CASSPSGGLVTEAFF.

The CDR3 DNA reads as TGTGCCAGTAGTGGTCGGACAGAGAACTATGGCTACACCTTC. Its translation is CASSGRTENYGYTF. This chain uses TRBV19 with TRBJ1-2; possible D gene TRBD1, 6 bases. CDR1 is LNHDA, CDR2 SQIVND, per germline (reference sequence). The CDR3 is 14 amino acids. V lost 5 bases to trimming and J lost 2 bases, with 12 bases between them.

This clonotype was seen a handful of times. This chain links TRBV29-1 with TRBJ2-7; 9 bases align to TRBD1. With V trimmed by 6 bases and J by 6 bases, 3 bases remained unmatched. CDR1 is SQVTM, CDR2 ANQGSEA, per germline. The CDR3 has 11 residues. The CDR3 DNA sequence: TGCAGCGTCGGGACAGGGCGCGAGCAGTACTTC. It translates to CSVGTGREQYF.